The entry below gives a single TCR beta chain sequence along with its context. These data are taken from a study of blood T cell repertoires in COVID-19. As for the study in general: Specimens from acute and convalescent COVID-19 originated in the United States, Italy and Spain. T cells, B-cell-depleted T cells, or PBMCs provided the cDNA or gDNA that served as material.

Under the authors' procedure: Reference gene primer amplification gave estimated nucleated cell counts. The assay was immunoSEQ multiplex PCR, and TCRdb's table has in-frame clones only and misses some. V, J and clone size were drawn from that table, and D and trimming were deduced from the DNA. The table lists more than 95,000 clones, about four fifths of them singletons. V shed 6 bases and J shed 5 bases, with 19 bases lying between them. The CDR3 spans 16 residues. Germline V CDR1 and CDR2: MDHEN, SYDVKM. The sequenced material came from peripheral blood. The source of this sequence is a woman at least 80 years old with active or convalescent COVID-19. The rearrangement uses TRBV28 and TRBJ2-2; D is possibly TRBD2 (5 bases). CDR3 in amino acids: CASSDGTRARTGELFF. CDR3 coding DNA: TGTGCCAGCAGCGACGGCACGAGGGCTCGAACCGGGGAGCTGTTTTTT.